The 20 T cell receptor beta chains below come from one sample, sequenced in a study of blood T cell repertoires in COVID-19. Assay used: immunoSEQ multiplex PCR; TCRdb lists only in-frame clones, some missing. The sample lists 250,000 to 350,000 clones; approximately 83% were seen once. The sample taken for sequencing was PBMCs or T cells enriched from blood (not recorded which). These receptors were collected from a young woman who had recovered from COVID-19.

For this clone: Sequence at one end of the junction differs from germline and may be a read error. The chain couples TRBV28 to TRBJ1-2; no clear D. The CDR3 contains 14 residues. Germline CDR1 reads MDHEN; CDR2 reads SYDVKM. The CDR3 sequence is CVSSPPGGSYGYTF. The CDR3 bases are TGTGTCAGCAGTCCCCCGGGAGGGTCCTATGGCTACACCTTC.

This clone has just a few counts. This chain links TRBV5-8 with TRBJ1-2; no definite D call. This CDR3 is 14 amino acids long. Germline V gene data show CDR1 as SGHTS and CDR2 as YDEGEE. Deletions cut 0 bases from V and 0 bases from J, with 6 bases between. This chain's CDR3 is CASSLADSNYGYTF. In DNA, the CDR3 is TGTGCCAGCAGCTTGGCCGACTCTAACTATGGCTACACCTTC. Based on the CDR3 plus reference TRBV5-8 and TRBJ1-2, the full variable domain is EAGVTQSPTHLIKTRGQQATLRCSPISGHTSVYWYQQALGLGLQFLLWYDEGEERNRGNFPPRFSGRQFPNYSSELNVNALELEDSALYLCASSLADSNYGYTFGSGTRLTVV.

The chain joins TRBV9 to TRBJ1-6; D gene unclear. CDR1 SGDLS and CDR2 YYNGEE come from the germline V gene. This CDR3 spans 12 amino acids. The V end was cut by 3 bases, the J end by 4 bases, with 2 bases between. DNA for the CDR3: TGTGCCAGCAGCGCTTATAATTCACCCCTCCACTTT. Translating it yields CASSAYNSPLHF.

The rearrangement links TRBV24-1 to TRBJ2-1; 9 bases match TRBD1. The CDR3 is made up of 14 amino acids. Germline V CDR1 and CDR2: KGHDR, SFDVKD. Trimming took 6 bases from V and 6 from J; bases not matched to a gene: 5. This CDR3 is CATSRWDRVNEQFF. The CDR3 nucleotides are TGTGCCACCAGTAGGTGGGACAGGGTCAATGAGCAGTTCTTC.

The chain uses TRBV5-1 and TRBJ1-1; 8 bases map to TRBD1. In germline, CDR1 is SGHRS, CDR2 YFSETQ. V trimming: 7 bases; J trimming: 5 bases; junction bases outside the gene matches: 4. CDR3 length: 12 residues. For the CDR3, the DNA is TGCGCCAGCCAACAGGGGGAAACTGAAGCTTTCTTT. Protein: CASQQGETEAFF.

V gene TRBV5-1 combines with J gene TRBJ2-7; 7 bases map to TRBD1. Germline trimming cut 0 bases from V and 2 bases from J; bases unmatched to any gene: 5. CDR3 length: 15 amino acids. Germline V lookup: CDR1 SGHRS, CDR2 YFSETQ. The CDR3 DNA follows: TGCGCCAGCAGCTTGGCGGTAGACAGGGCCTACGAGCAGTACTTC. This sequence encodes CASSLAVDRAYEQYF.

The chain carries TRBV11-2 and TRBJ1-1, with 7 bases identical to TRBD1. The J segment lost 10 bases and the V segment lost 0 bases, leaving 8 bases of the junction unmatched. This CDR3 spans 14 amino acids. Per germline, CDR1 SGHAT and CDR2 FQNNGV. The CDR3 protein is CASSLESTGLRAFF. CDR3 coding DNA: TGTGCCAGCAGCTTAGAATCGACAGGGCTGAGAGCTTTCTTT.

The chain joins TRBV11-2 to TRBJ2-7; 11 bases map to TRBD1. The ends lost 5 bases at V and 2 bases at J; junction bases unmatched: 14. Germline V gene lookup returns CDR1 SGHAT and CDR2 FQNNGV. The CDR3 is 18 residues long. CDR3 in amino acids: CASSGGPGQGGYTYEQYF. The CDR3 DNA reads TGTGCCAGCAGCGGAGGACCGGGACAGGGGGGGTACACCTACGAGCAGTACTTC.

The V call is TRBV13, the J call TRBJ2-7; the D gene is possibly TRBD2 (6 bases). The V and J ends lost 0 bases and 5 bases respectively, with 11 bases between them. CDR1 is PRHDT, CDR2 FYEKMQ, per germline (reference sequence). This CDR3 has 14 amino acids. The CDR3 sequence is CASSLGTRDHEQYF. The CDR3 nucleotides read TGTGCCAGCAGCTTAGGGACTAGGGACCACGAGCAGTACTTC.

The chain has TRBV28 and TRBJ1-4, with 11 positions matching TRBD1. The V gene's germline CDR1 is MDHEN and CDR2 SYDVKM. The CDR3 loop spans 17 amino acids. V shed 5 bases and J 6 bases; nucleotides not matched to a gene: 11. The CDR3 loop reads CASSSIWGGQGDEKLFF. Here the CDR3 DNA reads TGTGCCAGCAGTAGTATATGGGGGGGACAGGGGGATGAAAAACTGTTTTTT.

The CDR3 spells CASSEKGLNNEQFF. The CDR3 coding sequence is TGCGCCAGCAGTGAGAAGGGACTAAACAATGAGCAGTTCTTC. The chain uses TRBV10-1 and TRBJ2-1; TRBD2 agrees at 7 bases. The CDR3 runs 14 residues. The trim removed 2 bases at V and 5 bases at J, leaving 3 bases unmatched. The V gene's germline CDR1 is WNHNN and CDR2 SYGVQD (reference sequence).

The rearrangement uses TRBV28 and TRBJ2-7, with TRBD1 matching over 7 bases. J was trimmed by 0 bases and V by 7 bases; bases with no gene match: 15. The CDR3 loop spans 17 amino acids. Germline V gene sequence: CDR1 MDHEN, CDR2 SYDVKM. The CDR3 DNA reads as TGTGCCAGCAATCTATCACCAGGACAGGTTAGCTCCTACGAGCAGTACTTC. This sequence encodes CASNLSPGQVSSYEQYF.

This clone was counted a few times. The V and J genes are TRBV28 and TRBJ2-2; 9 positions agree with TRBD2. The CDR3 extends over 17 amino acids. The germline gives CDR1 MDHEN, CDR2 SYDVKM. With 2 bases clipped from V and 5 bases from J, the junction kept 9 bases outside the gene matches. The CDR3 coding sequence is TGTGCCAGCAGTTTAACTAGCGGGCAAATCTTTACCGGGGAGCTGTTTTTT. Residues: CASSLTSGQIFTGELFF.

V is TRBV19 and J is TRBJ1-5; weak D call: TRBD1 (5 bases). The CDR3 sequence is 13 residues long. With 4 bases removed from V and 6 bases from J, the gap between germline ends came to 10 bases. Per the germline V gene, CDR1 is LNHDA and CDR2 is SQIVND (reference sequence). CDR3 amino acids: CASSNRLSQPQHF. CDR3 in DNA: TGTGCCAGTAGTAACAGGTTGAGTCAGCCCCAGCATTTT.

This clone was recorded once. The chain recombines TRBV19 with TRBJ2-3; 10 bases fit TRBD2. Germline V gene lookup returns CDR1 LNHDA and CDR2 SQIVND (reference sequence). The CDR3 spans 15 residues. V trimming: 3 bases; J trimming: 4 bases; junction bases outside the gene matches: 4. CDR3 bases: TGTGCCAGTAGTATGTGGCTAGCGGGAGCAGATACGCAGTATTTT. This sequence encodes CASSMWLAGADTQYF.

CDR3 sequence reads: CATSDVSGTPLHF. CDR3 nucleotide sequence: TGTGCCACCAGTGACGTTTCGGGGACACCCCTCCACTTT. V and J are TRBV24-1 and TRBJ1-6; D gene unclear. CDR3 size: 13 residues. Per the germline V gene, CDR1 is KGHDR and CDR2 is SFDVKD. Trimming removed 4 bases at V and 11 bases at J, with 11 bases between.

This rearrangement joins TRBV9 to TRBJ2-1, with D perhaps TRBD1 (6 bases). Looked up from germline, CDR1 is SGDLS and CDR2 is YYNGEE. This CDR3 spans 15 amino acids. The germline V and J ends were trimmed by 2 bases and 5 bases, with 14 bases remaining between them. The chain's CDR3 is CASSVDSFSNNEQFF. The CDR3 nucleotides read TGTGCCAGCAGCGTGGACAGCTTTTCTAACAATGAGCAGTTCTTC. Full variable domain (outside the CDR3, taken from reference TRBV9 and TRBJ2-1): DSGVTQTPKHLITATGQRVTLRCSPRSGDLSVYWYQQSLDQGLQFLIQYYNGEERAKGNILERFSAQQFPDLHSELNLSSLELGDSALYFCASSVDSFSNNEQFFGPGTRLTVL.

V and J are TRBV4-1 and TRBJ2-2; a weak D match, TRBD2 (6 bases). Trimming took off 3 bases at V and 6 bases at J, with 14 bases between the two ends. From germline, CDR1 is MGHRA and CDR2 YSYEKL. The CDR3 totals 15 residues. CDR3 amino acids: CASSQEPGVSGELFF. DNA of the CDR3: TGCGCCAGCAGCCAGGAACCGGGGGTTTCCGGGGAGCTGTTTTTT.

This chain joins TRBV5-1 and TRBJ1-2, with TRBD1 matching 8 bases. The CDR3 runs 14 residues. Germline loops: CDR1 SGHRS, CDR2 YFSETQ. Trimming at V came to 3 bases and at J to 1 base, leaving 2 bases not matched to a gene. The CDR3 region is CASSSDRVNYGYTF. The DNA of the CDR3 is TGCGCCAGCAGCTCGGACAGGGTTAACTATGGCTACACCTTC.

A few counts support this clone. The chain carries TRBV16 and TRBJ1-6, with D hard to call. This CDR3 comprises 15 residues. Germline CDR1 KGHSY, CDR2 FQNENV. The V end lost 0 bases, the J end lost 9 bases, and 12 bases lay between the germline ends. CDR3 sequence reads: CASSQSNRYGSPLHF. The CDR3, as DNA: TGTGCCAGCAGCCAATCGAACAGATATGGTTCACCCCTCCACTTT.